This is a list of T cell receptor beta chains from one sample in a study of blood T cell dynamics during melanoma immunotherapy. The protocol was immunoSEQ multiplex PCR, while the TCRdb copy is restricted to in-frame clones and leaves out a portion. The repertoire holds under 15,000 clones, with 86% as singletons. The input for sequencing was blood, taken from a patient treated with checkpoint blockade. Every receptor here comes from a human donor with melanoma. Each CDR3 is given with its conserved first and last residue. Fields, in order: clone size, J gene, D gene, V gene, CDR3 DNA, CDR3 protein. The D gene is left open where the match is weak. The size of a clone is reported for some rows only, either as once, few or many, or as a class for expanded clones.

clone size: .; J gene: TRBJ1-5; D gene: .; V gene: TRBV7-2; CDR3 DNA: TGTGCCAGCAGCACCCAACAGGGATCGAATCAGCCCCAGCATTTT; CDR3 protein: CASSTQQGSNQPQHF
clone size: .; J gene: TRBJ2-7; D gene: TRBD1; V gene: TRBV19; CDR3 DNA: TGTGCCAGTAACGATGGGACAGGGACCTACGAGCAGTACTTC; CDR3 protein: CASNDGTGTYEQYF
clone size: .; J gene: TRBJ1-2; D gene: .; V gene: TRBV5-1; CDR3 DNA: TGCGCCAGCAGCTTGGGACCGACTGGGGGCTACACCTTC; CDR3 protein: CASSLGPTGGYTF
clone size: once; J gene: TRBJ2-7; D gene: .; V gene: TRBV6-5; CDR3 DNA: TGTGCCAGTCGACTACCTCTTTGGTACGAGCAGTACTTC; CDR3 protein: CASRLPLWYEQYF
clone size: .; J gene: TRBJ2-5; D gene: TRBD2; V gene: TRBV9; CDR3 DNA: TGTGCCAGCAGCGCAGGGACTACCCAAGAGACCCAGTACTTC; CDR3 protein: CASSAGTTQETQYF
clone size: .; J gene: TRBJ2-2; D gene: TRBD2; V gene: TRBV10-3; CDR3 DNA: TGTGCCATCGGACCCACTAGCGGAACGAACACCGGGGAGCTGTTTTTT; CDR3 protein: CAIGPTSGTNTGELFF
clone size: .; J gene: TRBJ2-3; D gene: .; V gene: TRBV5-1; CDR3 DNA: TGCGCCAGCAGCCAACAGGTAGATACGCAGTATTTT; CDR3 protein: CASSQQVDTQYF
clone size: .; J gene: TRBJ2-7; D gene: TRBD2; V gene: TRBV28; CDR3 DNA: TGTGCCAGCACCTTCGTAGCGGGAGTATCCTACGAGCAGTACTTC; CDR3 protein: CASTFVAGVSYEQYF
clone size: .; J gene: TRBJ2-7; D gene: .; V gene: TRBV11-3; CDR3 DNA: TGTGCCAGCAGCGAGTCCTACGAGCAGTACTTC; CDR3 protein: CASSESYEQYF
clone size: .; J gene: TRBJ1-5; D gene: .; V gene: TRBV28; CDR3 DNA: TGTGCCAGCAGTTTTTTAGGGGGAGGTCAGCCCCAGCATTTT; CDR3 protein: CASSFLGGGQPQHF
clone size: .; J gene: TRBJ2-7; D gene: .; V gene: TRBV5-5; CDR3 DNA: TGTGCCAGCAGCTTGTTTCAGGGGTTGCAGGGCGAGCAGTACTTC; CDR3 protein: CASSLFQGLQGEQYF
clone size: .; J gene: TRBJ1-5; D gene: .; V gene: TRBV28; CDR3 DNA: TGTGCCAGCAGTTCTACAGGTCAGCCCCAGCATTTT; CDR3 protein: CASSSTGQPQHF
clone size: .; J gene: TRBJ2-7; D gene: .; V gene: TRBV6-1; CDR3 DNA: TGTGCCAGCAGTGAAAGGGATGTCTACGAGCAGTACTTC; CDR3 protein: CASSERDVYEQYF
clone size: .; J gene: TRBJ2-3; D gene: TRBD1; V gene: TRBV11-2; CDR3 DNA: TGTGCCAGCAGCTTAGGACCGGACAGGGCCACAGATACGCAGTATTTT; CDR3 protein: CASSLGPDRATDTQYF
clone size: .; J gene: TRBJ2-7; D gene: TRBD2; V gene: TRBV19; CDR3 DNA: TGTGCCAGTAGTATCTCGTCTAGCGGGAGCTACGAGCAGTACTTC; CDR3 protein: CASSISSSGSYEQYF
clone size: .; J gene: TRBJ2-7; D gene: .; V gene: TRBV7-2; CDR3 DNA: TGTGCCAGCAGCTTAGAGACACAATCCTACGAGCAGTACTTC; CDR3 protein: CASSLETQSYEQYF
clone size: .; J gene: TRBJ1-1; D gene: .; V gene: TRBV19; CDR3 DNA: TGTGCCAGTAGTATAGTGGGGACCGCCGAATTTGAAGCTTTCTTT; CDR3 protein: CASSIVGTAEFEAFF
clone size: .; J gene: TRBJ2-2; D gene: TRBD1; V gene: TRBV29-1; CDR3 DNA: TGCAGCGTTGGAGACCGGGACAGGGGACTGAACACCGGGGAGCTGTTTTTT; CDR3 protein: CSVGDRDRGLNTGELFF
clone size: once; J gene: TRBJ2-7; D gene: .; V gene: TRBV10-2; CDR3 DNA: TGCGCCAGCAGTGTAGTGGGAGAGGAGCAGTACTTC; CDR3 protein: CASSVVGEEQYF
clone size: few; J gene: TRBJ1-2; D gene: .; V gene: TRBV7-8; CDR3 DNA: TGTGCCAGCAGCTTAGCCCATATCTATGGCTACACCTTC; CDR3 protein: CASSLAHIYGYTF
clone size: .; J gene: TRBJ2-1; D gene: TRBD2; V gene: TRBV6-4; CDR3 DNA: TGTGCCACCTCACTAGCGGGAGACAGTGAGCAGTTCTTC; CDR3 protein: CATSLAGDSEQFF
clone size: .; J gene: TRBJ2-7; D gene: .; V gene: TRBV5-8; CDR3 DNA: TGTGCCAGCAGCTTGTTGTGGCAGGGAACCTACGAGCAGTACTTC; CDR3 protein: CASSLLWQGTYEQYF